This T cell receptor (beta chain) emerged from a study of cytomegalovirus exposure and HLA in healthy donors. Findings and limits, study-wide: Accounts indicate the classifier identified cytomegalovirus status with strong specificity and sensitivity. When analyzed later, a missense DCLRE1C variant was found to be linked to TCR beta V- and J-gene trimming.

The CDR3 has 11 residues. Germline values: CDR1 LNHDA, CDR2 SQIVND (reference sequence). The V end was cut by 4 bases, the J end by 2 bases, with 3 bases between. To note about this clone: What it binds is unknown.

Primers for the PCR totalled 60 Vbeta and 13 Jbeta. Using immunoSEQ multiplex PCR, the repertoire was profiled, and TCRdb retains in-frame clones only, with some absent. The sample lists roughly 76,000 clones, about 80% occurring once. The clonotype comes from a man under 40 in good health and CMV-seronegative. The chain combines TRBV19 with TRBJ2-7; D uncertain. The source material was PBMCs. The DNA for the CDR3 is TGTGCCAGTAGTAACACCTACGAGCAGTACTTC. Protein: CASSNTYEQYF.